The rows below give T cell receptor beta chains drawn from one sample of a study of blood T cell repertoires in COVID-19. The data were produced by immunoSEQ multiplex PCR, yet TCRdb's version contains in-frame clones alone and is incomplete. Among about 130,000 clones listed, over 85% were seen once. The sample consisted of peripheral blood. The source is a man in his sixties with COVID-19, enrolled during active disease. The CDR3 runs from the conserved cysteine through the conserved F or W. A D gene is named only where the DNA matches it firmly. Expanded clones get a size class; other rows say once, few or many, or leave the size out.

j_call | clone_size | v_call | d_call | cdr3_aa | cdr3_nt
TRBJ1-2 | - | TRBV24-1 | TRBD1 | CATRDRDNYGYTF | TGTGCCACCCGGGACAGGGATAACTATGGCTACACCTTC
TRBJ1-3 | - | TRBV19 | - | CASRESEVWHDSGNTIYF | TGTGCCAGTAGAGAGAGCGAAGTTTGGCATGACTCTGGAAACACCATATATTTT
TRBJ2-7 | - | TRBV6-1 | - | CASSEVRGPSYEQYF | TGTGCCAGCAGTGAAGTTCGGGGTCCCAGCTACGAGCAGTACTTC
TRBJ2-2 | - | TRBV6-6 | - | CASSYSGGKVGELFF | TGTGCCAGCAGTTACTCGGGAGGAAAGGTCGGGGAGCTGTTTTTT
TRBJ1-4 | - | TRBV30 | - | CAWSHGGEKLFF | TGTGCCTGGAGCCACGGCGGGGAAAAACTGTTTTTT
TRBJ1-1 | - | TRBV19 | - | CASNPGRGEAFF | TGTGCCAGTAACCCTGGGAGGGGTGAAGCTTTCTTT
TRBJ1-2 | - | TRBV6-1 | TRBD1 | CASSERGTGSGSYGYTF | TGTGCCAGCAGTGAACGGGGGACAGGGTCTGGTTCCTATGGCTACACCTTC
TRBJ2-3 | - | TRBV15 | TRBD2 | CATSRTTSGRAGDTQYF | TGTGCCACCAGCAGAACCACTAGCGGGAGGGCCGGAGATACGCAGTATTTT
TRBJ1-2 | - | TRBV2 | - | CASSEGVNYGYTF | TGTGCCAGCAGTGAGGGAGTGAACTATGGCTACACCTTC
TRBJ2-2 | - | TRBV5-1 | - | CASSPLDRKNTGELFF | TGCGCCAGCAGCCCATTAGACAGGAAGAACACCGGGGAGCTGTTTTTT
TRBJ1-5 | - | TRBV5-5 | TRBD1 | CASSFGQAIQPQHF | TGTGCCAGCAGCTTTGGACAGGCGATTCAGCCCCAGCATTTT
TRBJ2-3 | once | TRBV4-3 | - | CASSLSSGPRDTQYF | TGCGCCAGCAGCCTCTCAAGCGGTCCGAGGGATACGCAGTATTTT
TRBJ1-5 | - | TRBV24-1 | TRBD1 | CATSGDGQASNQPQHF | TGTGCCACCAGTGGTGACGGACAGGCTAGCAATCAGCCCCAGCATTTT
TRBJ1-1 | - | TRBV20-1 | - | CSASSRNTEAFF | TGCAGTGCTAGTTCTAGGAACACTGAAGCTTTCTTT